This T cell receptor beta chain was documented in a study of cytomegalovirus exposure and HLA in healthy donors. Unmatched junction bases numbered 8, after V lost 3 bases and J lost 1 base. The germline gives CDR1 SNHLY, CDR2 FYNNEI. CDR3 length: 16 amino acids. This clone was counted between two and nine times. Both 60 Vbeta primers and 13 Jbeta primers went into the PCR. Repertoires were generated with immunoSEQ multiplex PCR, while TCRdb's copy carries only in-frame clones and drops some. This table has 150,000 to 200,000 clones, roughly four fifths appearing once. This receptor was taken from a man aged 18 to 30 in good health and CMV-seronegative. Sequenced sample: PBMCs. The rearrangement joins TRBV2 to TRBJ2-7, with 8 bases lining up with TRBD2. The DNA of the CDR3 is TGTGCCAGCAGTGACGGCGGGAGGATACTTTCCTACGAGCAGTACTTC. It specifies CASSDGGRILSYEQYF.